The sequence of this TCR beta chain was determined in a study of Tregs in tolerant kidney transplant recipients. Study details: Mixed chimerism was transient after nonmyeloablative marrow transplants from related graft donors. General observations from the study: Tregs expanded with activated donor B cells seemed most donor-specific.

Only in-frame clones appear in the TCRdb table, and some are missing; sequencing was by immunoSEQ multiplex PCR. The table has roughly 16,000 clones, 80% seen once. Germline V CDR1 and CDR2: SGHVS, FQNEAQ. The CDR3 consists of 14 residues. The V and J ends lost 0 bases and 9 bases, in that order; junction bases with no gene match: 7. Unstimulated Tregs (CD4+CD25+CD127-) and CD4+CD25- non-Tregs were sorted from PBMCs. Before regulatory T cell sorting, thawed PBMCs rested overnight at 37°C in 200 IU/ml IL-2. In its sample, this clone was seen once. Its specificity is not known. This TCR was sampled from a human donor who received a combined kidney and bone marrow transplant. This chain connects TRBV7-8 to TRBJ1-1; 7 nucleotides agree with TRBD1. Material: Tregs from blood, obtained before the transplant. The CDR3 protein is CASSLALEGAQAFF. CDR3 nucleotides: TGTGCCAGCAGCTTAGCTTTAGAGGGGGCACAAGCTTTCTTT.